This T cell receptor (beta chain) was observed in a study of blood T cells in healthy people across ages. Germline lookup yields CDR1 DFQATT and CDR2 SNEGSKA (reference sequence). The ends were cut back, 0 bases at V and 3 bases at J, with 12 bases in the middle. The CDR3 length is 14 residues. Primed by a sample-barcoded 5' primer and a J-beta primer mix, a second PCR proceeded for 7 to 11 cycles. TCRdb recomputed calls from the 5' RACE reads with MiXCR, one row per CDR3 protein. The table has around 970,000 distinct CDR3 sequences, about 51% seen once. The V gene is TRBV20-1, the J gene TRBJ2-7, with TRBD2 as a possible D gene (5 bases). The origin of this receptor is a woman aged 60-75 years in good health. Input material: blood. The CDR3 nucleotides are TGCAGTGCTAGAGACCCCCGAACTAGCTACGAGCAGTACTTC. This codes for CSARDPRTSYEQYF.